The 4 T cell receptor beta chains presented below share a single source sample, sequenced in a study of blood T cell repertoires in COVID-19. Here immunoSEQ multiplex PCR was the method, and the copy in TCRdb shows in-frame clones only, minus some. The sample records around 200,000 clones, 87% being singletons. Sequencing was done on a sample of peripheral blood. These receptors came from a man younger than 35 with active or convalescent COVID-19.

The chain links TRBV10-1 to TRBJ1-2, with 9 bases aligning to TRBD1. V gave up 0 bases and J gave up 8 bases; unmatched junction bases: 10. This CDR3 comprises 16 residues. The germline CDR1 and CDR2 sequences are WNHNN and SYGVQD (reference sequence). CDR3 protein: CASSESKSQGANGYTF. DNA for the CDR3: TGCGCCAGCAGTGAGTCGAAGTCACAGGGGGCGAACGGCTACACCTTC.

The chain has TRBV28 and TRBJ1-5; D may be TRBD1 (5 bases). The CDR3 extends over 14 amino acids. Trimming pared 10 bases from V and 1 base from J, leaving 14 bases between. Per the germline V gene, CDR1 is MDHEN and CDR2 is SYDVKM. CDR3 sequence (DNA): TGTGCCACAGACTCCAGGGCGAGCAATCAGCCCCAGCATTTT. Translating it yields CATDSRASNQPQHF.

The V and J genes are TRBV2 and TRBJ2-2; D remains ambiguous. Germline CDR1 is SNHLY and CDR2 is FYNNEI. V lost 4 bases and J lost 4, with 13 bases in between. The CDR3 sequence is 15 residues long. Written as DNA, the CDR3 is TGTGCCAGCAGTGCGCCCCTACTTCGCACCGGGGAGCTGTTTTTT. Protein sequence: CASSAPLLRTGELFF.

The genes are TRBV24-1 and TRBJ2-1; perhaps TRBD1 as D (6 bases). CDR3 size: 16 residues. The V end was cut by 7 bases, the J end by 5 bases, with 20 bases between. Germline CDR1 is KGHDR and CDR2 is SFDVKD. The CDR3 loop is CATSETGSALDNEQFF. The CDR3 bases are TGTGCCACCAGCGAGACAGGTTCCGCACTTGACAATGAGCAGTTCTTC.